This T cell receptor (beta chain) is drawn from a study of radiation and T cells in renal cell carcinoma. Regarding treatment: 15 Gy SBRT to primary tumor, nephrectomy 4 weeks later. The data were produced by immunoSEQ multiplex PCR, yet TCRdb's version contains in-frame clones alone and is incomplete. The sample carries 10,000 to 15,000 clones, roughly a third recorded once. Germline CDR1 and CDR2: SNHLY and FYNNEI. The germline V and J ends were trimmed by 6 bases and 4 bases, with 7 bases remaining between them. The CDR3 runs 12 residues. This sample comprised tumor tissue, obtained from a patient whose treatment included radiotherapy and nephrectomy. The chain links TRBV2 to TRBJ2-1, with a weak D call TRBD2 (5 bases). The origin of this receptor is a man between 60 and 70 years old with renal cell carcinoma. The CDR3 is CASSPGYNEQFF. The CDR3 bases are TGTGCCAGCAGCCCGGGGTACAATGAGCAGTTCTTC.